This entry describes one T cell receptor (beta chain). Its antigen is not identified. These data belong to a study of cytomegalovirus exposure and HLA in healthy donors. Whole-study findings and limits: Common viral pathogens seemed, in a later analysis, to connect with several of the most significant clusters. Trimming of TCR beta V- and J-genes showed a link, identified in a later analysis, to a missense DCLRE1C variant. Most TCR sequences were seen very rarely across donors, but some public TCRs occurred in many. In vitro assays verified that three CMV-associated chains recognized CMV antigens specifically.

The PCR used 60 Vbeta and 13 Jbeta primers. Produced via immunoSEQ multiplex PCR; TCRdb's table is partial and in-frame only. The table shows 250,000 to 350,000 clones, with about 80% occurring only once. This CDR3 has 14 amino acids. V lost 4 bases and J lost 6; bases outside the gene matches: 7. The germline V gene has CDR1 SGHNT and CDR2 YYREEE (reference sequence). The sequenced sample consisted of PBMCs. V and J are TRBV5-4 and TRBJ1-5, with 7 bases aligning to TRBD1. This TCR was recovered from a girl aged 2 to 10 in good health and CMV-seronegative. The DNA of the CDR3 is TGTGCCAGCAGCCTACAGGGGAGTAGTCAGCCCCAGCATTTT. Translation: CASSLQGSSQPQHF.